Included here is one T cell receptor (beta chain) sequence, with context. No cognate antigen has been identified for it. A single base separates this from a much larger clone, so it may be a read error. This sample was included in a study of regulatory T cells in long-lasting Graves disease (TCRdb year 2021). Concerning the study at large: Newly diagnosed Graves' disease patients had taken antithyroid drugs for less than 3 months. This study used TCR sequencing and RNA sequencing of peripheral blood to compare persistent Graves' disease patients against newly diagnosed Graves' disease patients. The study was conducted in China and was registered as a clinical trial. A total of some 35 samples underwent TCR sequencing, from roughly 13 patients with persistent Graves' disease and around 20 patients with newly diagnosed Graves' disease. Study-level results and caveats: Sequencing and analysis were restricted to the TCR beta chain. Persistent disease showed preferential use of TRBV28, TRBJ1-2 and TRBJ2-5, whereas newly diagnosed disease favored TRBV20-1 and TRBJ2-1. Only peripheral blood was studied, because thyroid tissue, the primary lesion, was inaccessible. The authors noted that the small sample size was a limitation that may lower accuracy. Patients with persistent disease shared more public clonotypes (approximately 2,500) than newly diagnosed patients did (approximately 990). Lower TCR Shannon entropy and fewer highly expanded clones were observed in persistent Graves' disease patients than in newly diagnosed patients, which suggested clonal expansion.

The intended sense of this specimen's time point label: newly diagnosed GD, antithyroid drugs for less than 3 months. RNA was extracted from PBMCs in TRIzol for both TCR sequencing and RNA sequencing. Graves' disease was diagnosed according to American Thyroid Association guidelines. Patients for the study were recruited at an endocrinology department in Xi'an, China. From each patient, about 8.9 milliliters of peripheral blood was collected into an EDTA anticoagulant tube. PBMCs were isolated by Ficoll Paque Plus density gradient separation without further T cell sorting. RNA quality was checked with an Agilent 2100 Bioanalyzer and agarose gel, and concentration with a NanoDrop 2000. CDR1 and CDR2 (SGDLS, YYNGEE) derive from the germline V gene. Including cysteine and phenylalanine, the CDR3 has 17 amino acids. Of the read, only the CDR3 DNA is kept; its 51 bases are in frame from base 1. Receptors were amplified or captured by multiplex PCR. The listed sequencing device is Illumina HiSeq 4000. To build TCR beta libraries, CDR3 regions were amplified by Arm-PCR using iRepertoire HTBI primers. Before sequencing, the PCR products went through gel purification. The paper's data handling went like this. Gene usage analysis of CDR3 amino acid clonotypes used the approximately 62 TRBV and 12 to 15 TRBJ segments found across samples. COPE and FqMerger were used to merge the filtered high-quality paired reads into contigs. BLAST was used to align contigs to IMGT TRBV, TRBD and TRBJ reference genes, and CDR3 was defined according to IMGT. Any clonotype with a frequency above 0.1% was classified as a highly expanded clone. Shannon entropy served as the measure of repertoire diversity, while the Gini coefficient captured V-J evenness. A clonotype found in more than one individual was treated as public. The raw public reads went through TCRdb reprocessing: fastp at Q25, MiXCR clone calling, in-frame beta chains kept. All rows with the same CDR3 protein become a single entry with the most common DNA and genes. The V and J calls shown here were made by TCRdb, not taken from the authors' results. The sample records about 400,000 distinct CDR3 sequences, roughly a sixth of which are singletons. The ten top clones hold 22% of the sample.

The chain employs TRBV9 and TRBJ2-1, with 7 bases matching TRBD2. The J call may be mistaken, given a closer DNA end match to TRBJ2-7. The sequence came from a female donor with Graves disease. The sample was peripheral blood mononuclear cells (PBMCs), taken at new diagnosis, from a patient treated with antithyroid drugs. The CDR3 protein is CASSLPEAGLSYNEQYF. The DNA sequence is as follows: TGTGCCAGCAGCCTCCCGGAAGCGGGGCTCTCCTACAATGAGCAGTACTTC.